These T cell receptor beta chains were read from a single sample in a study of regulatory T cells in long-lasting Graves disease. MiXCR, applied by TCRdb to the multiplex PCR reads, yields one record per CDR3 protein. The sample has 350,000 to 500,000 distinct CDR3 sequences; over 15% are singletons. The same sample was also used in a study of T cells in Graves' hyperthyroidism and ophthalmopathy.

This sample comprised peripheral blood mononuclear cells (PBMCs), obtained at new diagnosis, from a patient treated with antithyroid drugs. The receptors derive from a woman aged 30 to 39 with Graves disease. CDR3s include the opening cysteine and the closing phenylalanine or tryptophan. D genes are given only for firm matches. Some rows have no size entry. The others give once, few or many, or a class for an expanded clone.

TGTGCCAGCAGTGAAATGAGTCAAACCTACGAGCAGTACTTC | CASSEMSQTYEQYF | TRBV6-1 | 14 | few | . | TRBJ2-7
TGTGCCAGCAGTTTATCGTCCGGGACACCTCAGGTGGAGACCCAGTACTTC | CASSLSSGTPQVETQYF | TRBV27 | 17 | few | . | TRBJ2-5
TGTGCCAGCAGCGTAGAGGGACAGGGGGCGCTGAACATTCAGTACTTC | CASSVEGQGALNIQYF | TRBV9 | 16 | few | TRBD1 | TRBJ2-4
TGTGCCAGCAGTGGCGGGACTAGCGGGTTCAATGAGCAGTTCTTC | CASSGGTSGFNEQFF | TRBV2 | 15 | many | TRBD2 | TRBJ2-1
TGTGCCAGCAGCTTAGGGGGGAGCAATGAGCAGTTCTTC | CASSLGGSNEQFF | TRBV5-1 | 13 | many | . | TRBJ2-1
TGTGCCAGCAGTTTCTCCGACAGGGTCACAGATACGCAGTATTTT | CASSFSDRVTDTQYF | TRBV12-3/TRBV12-4 | 15 | many | TRBD1 | TRBJ2-3
TGTGCCAGCTCACGGACGGCGTTTAATGGAAAACTGTTTTTT | CASSRTAFNGKLFF | TRBV18 | 14 | . | . | TRBJ1-4
TGTGCCAGTCAAGACCAGGTCAACATTCAGTACTTC | CASQDQVNIQYF | TRBV2 | 12 | many | . | TRBJ2-4
TGTGCCAGCAGCCCTAACCCCTCTAGCACAGATACGCAGTATTTT | CASSPNPSSTDTQYF | TRBV11-2 | 15 | many | . | TRBJ2-3
TGCAGTGCTAGGGACGGTAGGGGTCAGCCCCAGCATTTT | CSARDGRGQPQHF | TRBV20-1 | 13 | many | . | TRBJ1-5
TGCAGTGCTAGAGATTTAGCCGGGAGCAATCAGCCCCAGCATTTT | CSARDLAGSNQPQHF | TRBV20-1 | 15 | many | . | TRBJ1-5
TGTGCCACCAGTGATTTTAGCGGGACAGCTACCACCGGGGAGCTGTTTTTT | CATSDFSGTATTGELFF | TRBV24-1 | 17 | many | . | TRBJ2-2
TGTGCCAGCAGCGCCGGACTAGCGGGAGTAGAGTACAATGAGCAGTTCTTC | CASSAGLAGVEYNEQFF | TRBV9 | 17 | few | TRBD2 | TRBJ2-1
TGTGCCAGCAGCCTCTCCACCAGGGGCACTGAAGCTTTCTTT | CASSLSTRGTEAFF | TRBV16 | 14 | many | . | TRBJ1-1
TGTGCCAGCAGTGAAGAGACAGGGAAAAATGAAAAACTGTTTTTT | CASSEETGKNEKLFF | TRBV2 | 15 | many | TRBD1 | TRBJ1-4
TGTGCCACCAGTGATCTTCTCCAAGAGACCCAGTACTTC | CATSDLLQETQYF | TRBV24-1 | 13 | . | . | TRBJ2-5
TGCAGTGCTCCCGGGACAGTAGGCCCCTGGGGCTGCACCTTC | CSAPGTVGPWGCTF | TRBV20-1 | 14 | . | TRBD1 | TRBJ1-2
TGTGCTAGCAGCAAGGCATCGGGACTAGCGGGAACAAATGAGCAGTTCTTC | CASSKASGLAGTNEQFF | TRBV7-7 | 17 | . | TRBD2 | TRBJ2-1
TGCGCCAGCAGCCCCCGGATACAATTGAACACTGAAGCTTTCTTT | CASSPRIQLNTEAFF | TRBV4-1 | 15 | few | . | TRBJ1-1
TGTGCCACCATCGGGGGGTTGACAGGGGAGAACACTGAAGCTTTCTTT | CATIGGLTGENTEAFF | TRBV25-1 | 16 | . | TRBD1 | TRBJ1-1
TGTGCCAGCAGCCAGACGGACAGGGGGCCTTACGAGCAGTACTTC | CASSQTDRGPYEQYF | TRBV7-9 | 15 | many | TRBD1 | TRBJ2-7
TGTGCCAGCAGGACCAGCGGACAAGCCTCTACATCCGCCTATGGCTACACCTTC | CASRTSGQASTSAYGYTF | TRBV28 | 18 | . | . | TRBJ1-2
TGCAGCGTTCGCCACACCGGGGAGCTGTTTTTT | CSVRHTGELFF | TRBV29-1 | 11 | many | . | TRBJ2-2
TGCAGTGCTAGATTCCTAGGTACTAGAGGCCACAATGAGCAGTTCTTC | CSARFLGTRGHNEQFF | TRBV20-1 | 16 | . | . | TRBJ2-1
TGCAGTGCTCCAGACAGGGAAGTTTCCTACAATGAGCAGTTCTTC | CSAPDREVSYNEQFF | TRBV20-1 | 15 | many | TRBD1 | TRBJ2-1
TGCAGCGTTGAAGATCTTCTCGGAAACAATGAGCAGTTCTTC | CSVEDLLGNNEQFF | TRBV29-1 | 14 | few | . | TRBJ2-1
TGTGCCAGCAGCGTAGTCGGGAGAAGCGGCGATGAGCAGTTCTTC | CASSVVGRSGDEQFF | TRBV9 | 15 | few | . | TRBJ2-1
TGTGCCAGCAGACCCTCAAGGGGATTTAACACTGAAGCTTTCTTT | CASRPSRGFNTEAFF | TRBV28 | 15 | . | . | TRBJ1-1
TGTGCCAGCAGCCAAGACGGGAGGAGCACAGATACGCAGTATTTT | CASSQDGRSTDTQYF | TRBV3-1 | 15 | many | TRBD2 | TRBJ2-3
TGTGCCAGCAGCTTAAGAGTAGGCCTCACTGAAGCTTTCTTT | CASSLRVGLTEAFF | TRBV7-8 | 14 | many | . | TRBJ1-1